A single sample is the source of the 26 T cell receptor beta chains below, sequenced in a study of cytomegalovirus exposure and HLA in healthy donors (TCRdb year 2017). Library prep was done by the immunoSEQ multiplex PCR assay. For the multiplex PCR, a mixture combining 60 forward primers for TCR Vbeta segments and 13 reverse primers for TCR Jbeta segments was used. Entries here come from immuneACCESS through TCRdb and include only in-frame sequences with V and J called. Some clones fail to appear in such tables; in the studies checked, an unresolved V gene covers under half of the shortfall, and the cause of the remainder is unknown. Per the sample table, the count is some 130,000 clones. The ten largest clones add up to 1.5% to 2% of the sample. The specimen sequenced was PBMCs. These receptors all come from a man aged 18 to 29 in good health and CMV-seronegative.

The V gene is TRBV30, the J gene TRBJ1-3; D is unresolved. Germline CDR1 reads GTSNPN; CDR2 reads SVGIG (reference sequence). There are 14 residues in the CDR3. Trimming pared 5 bases from V and 0 bases from J, leaving 11 bases between. The CDR3 DNA follows: TGTGCCTGGTTACAACAGACCTCTGGAAACACCATATATTTT. Amino acid sequence: CAWLQQTSGNTIYF.

The chain couples TRBV27 to TRBJ1-5; 7 bases map to TRBD1. Germline trimming cut 0 bases from V and 5 bases from J; bases unmatched to any gene: 7. Germline values: CDR1 MNHEY, CDR2 SMNVEV (reference sequence). CDR3 length: 16 residues. As DNA, the CDR3 is TGTGCCAGCAGTTTATCCCCGGCAGGGGGACATCAGCCCCAGCATTTT. This encodes CASSLSPAGGHQPQHF.

J is TRBJ1-5 and V is TRBV28, with 7 bases fitting TRBD1. The V gene's germline CDR1 is MDHEN and CDR2 SYDVKM. The V gene end was trimmed by 6 bases and the J gene end by 7 bases; junction bases not matched to a gene: 6. The length of the CDR3 is 13 residues. The CDR3 nucleotides read TGTGCCAGCAGGGGGACAGTGGCCCAGCCCCAGCATTTT. Translating gives CASRGTVAQPQHF.

The chain uses TRBV29-1 and TRBJ1-2, with a tentative D call TRBD1 (5 bases). Germline CDR1 reads SQVTM; CDR2 reads ANQGSEA. CDR3 length: 13 amino acids. V shed 0 bases and J shed 1 base, with 6 bases lying between them. Here the CDR3 reads CSVEDDSNYGYTF. CDR3 DNA: TGCAGCGTTGAAGACGACAGTAACTATGGCTACACCTTC.

The chain has TRBV19 and TRBJ2-1; weak D call: TRBD2 (6 bases). V was clipped by 8 bases and J by 2 bases, with 10 bases between them. Germline assignment: CDR1 LNHDA and CDR2 SQIVND (reference sequence). The CDR3 spans 13 residues. CDR3 nucleotide sequence: TGTGCCAGTTCGGGGGTCCCCTACAATGAGCAGTTCTTC. Amino acids: CASSGVPYNEQFF.

This chain connects TRBV5-1 to TRBJ2-2; 7 bases fit TRBD2. J gave up 1 base and V 5 bases, and 14 bases lay outside the gene matches. CDR3 length: 18 amino acids. Germline CDR1 is SGHRS and CDR2 is YFSETQ. The CDR3 DNA follows: TGCGCCAGCAGTCAAATAGCGGGTGTTCAAGGGAACACCGGGGAGCTGTTTTTT. This codes for CASSQIAGVQGNTGELFF. Together with reference TRBV5-1 and TRBJ2-2, the CDR3 gives the full variable domain: KAGVTQTPRYLIKTRGQQVTLSCSPISGHRSVSWYQQTPGQGLQFLFEYFSETQRNKGNFPGRFSGRQFSNSRSEMNVSTLELGDSALYLCASSQIAGVQGNTGELFFGEGSRLTVL.

This chain connects TRBV30 to TRBJ2-7; perhaps TRBD2 as D (5 bases). V was clipped by 1 base and J by 9 bases, with 13 bases between them. The CDR3 is made up of 12 amino acids. Germline CDR1 and CDR2: GTSNPN and SVGIG (reference sequence). Here the CDR3 DNA reads TGTGCCTGGAGTGCCCCCCTCCGGGGGCAGTACTTC. Encoded protein: CAWSAPLRGQYF.

V gene TRBV5-1 combines with J gene TRBJ1-1, with a weak D call TRBD1 (5 bases). Trimming removed 0 bases at V and 3 bases at J, with 18 bases between. Looked up from germline, CDR1 is SGHRS and CDR2 is YFSETQ. This CDR3 contains 17 residues. This CDR3 reads CASSLGQGGSPDTEAFF. CDR3 DNA sequence: TGCGCCAGCAGCTTGGGCCAGGGAGGCAGCCCTGACACTGAAGCTTTCTTT.

V usage is TRBV4-1 and J usage is TRBJ2-7; possible D gene TRBD2, 7 bases. Looked up from germline, CDR1 is MGHRA and CDR2 is YSYEKL. This CDR3 comprises 14 residues. The V and J ends lost 5 bases and 5 bases respectively, with 16 bases between them. The CDR3 DNA follows: TGCGCCAGCAGCTTAGGGGGGGCCGCTGACGAGCAGTACTTC. Translation gives CASSLGGAADEQYF.

The chain couples TRBV28 to TRBJ1-2; D is unclear. The CDR3 is made up of 12 amino acids. V was trimmed by 8 bases and J by 2 bases, leaving 9 bases between them. From germline, CDR1 is MDHEN and CDR2 SYDVKM. CDR3 protein: CASETTNYGYTF. The CDR3 bases are TGTGCCAGCGAGACAACGAACTATGGCTACACCTTC.

The chain employs TRBV5-6 and TRBJ2-7, with 8 bases aligning to TRBD1. V was clipped by 3 bases and J by 3 bases; unmatched bases: 2. CDR1 is SGHDT, CDR2 YYEEEE, per germline. The CDR3 extends over 13 amino acids. The CDR3 protein is CASSWTGHYEQYF. The CDR3 region has the DNA TGTGCCAGCAGCTGGACAGGGCACTACGAGCAGTACTTC.

The V and J genes are TRBV5-1 and TRBJ2-1; 9 bases are shared with TRBD2. The germline V gene has CDR1 SGHRS and CDR2 YFSETQ. Losses at the gene ends were 0 bases for V and 10 bases for J; bases not matched to a gene: 17. This CDR3 has 18 amino acids. CDR3 sequence: CASSLGRWAGGPSEEQFF. For the CDR3, the DNA is TGCGCCAGCAGCTTGGGCCGGTGGGCGGGGGGGCCGTCCGAGGAGCAGTTCTTC.

The gene calls are TRBV19 and TRBJ1-4, with 7 bases fitting TRBD1. This CDR3 spans 15 amino acids. V shed 5 bases, J shed 6 bases, and the junction held 9 bases outside the gene matches. CDR1 is LNHDA, CDR2 SQIVND, per germline (reference sequence). The CDR3 spells CASSVGTDWDEKLFF. CDR3 nucleotide sequence: TGTGCCAGTAGTGTCGGGACAGACTGGGATGAAAAACTGTTTTTT. Based on the CDR3 plus reference TRBV19 and TRBJ1-4, the full variable domain is DGGITQSPKYLFRKEGQNVTLSCEQNLNHDAMYWYRQDPGQGLRLIYYSQIVNDFQKGDIAEGYSVSREKKESFPLTVTSAQKNPTAFYLCASSVGTDWDEKLFFGSGTQLSVL.

The V gene is TRBV28, the J gene TRBJ1-2; TRBD1 agrees at 7 bases. The CDR3 totals 14 residues. The V segment lost 3 bases and the J segment 5 bases; nucleotides outside the gene matches: 6. Germline V gene data show CDR1 as MDHEN and CDR2 as SYDVKM. CDR3 protein: CASSFSGQTYGYTF. CDR3 bases: TGTGCCAGCAGTTTTTCGGGACAGACTTATGGCTACACCTTC.

The CDR3 loop is CSVEDRLSGNTIYF. The CDR3, as DNA: TGCAGCGTTGAAGACAGGCTCTCTGGAAACACCATATATTTT. V usage is TRBV29-1 and J usage is TRBJ1-3; the D is unclear. V gave up 0 bases and J gave up 0 bases, with 6 bases separating them. CDR1 is SQVTM and CDR2 is ANQGSEA in the germline V gene. CDR3 size: 14 residues.

The chain is built from TRBV5-1 and TRBJ2-3, with a tentative D call TRBD1 (6 bases). CDR1 is SGHRS and CDR2 is YFSETQ in the germline V gene. The V gene lost 5 bases and the J gene lost 2 bases, with 18 bases spanning the gap. The CDR3 is made up of 16 amino acids. CDR3 in amino acids: CASRLSRTEHTDTQYF. CDR3 nucleotides: TGCGCCAGCAGGCTCTCGAGGACAGAACACACAGATACGCAGTATTTT.

The chain joins TRBV9 to TRBJ1-4; D is unclear. The CDR3 contains 15 residues. Trimming removed 0 bases from V and 5 bases from J, with 11 bases in between. Germline V gene lookup returns CDR1 SGDLS and CDR2 YYNGEE. CDR3 residues: CASSVAAGRNEKLFF. DNA of the CDR3: TGTGCCAGCAGCGTAGCGGCAGGTAGAAATGAAAAACTGTTTTTT.

V and J are TRBV30 and TRBJ1-2; TRBD1 is a possible D gene (5 bases). Germline loops: CDR1 GTSNPN, CDR2 SVGIG (reference sequence). Trimming removed 0 bases from V and 4 bases from J, with 9 bases in between. The CDR3 runs 13 residues. Written as DNA, the CDR3 is TGTGCCTGGAGTGTACGACAGTCCTATGGCTACACCTTC. This codes for CAWSVRQSYGYTF.

V is TRBV28 and J is TRBJ2-4; TRBD1 is a possible D gene (5 bases). Germline CDR1 MDHEN, CDR2 SYDVKM. V was shortened by 8 bases and J by 2 bases, with 16 bases between the two germline ends. The CDR3 consists of 15 residues. The CDR3 DNA is TGTGCCAGCTCGGACCCAGGGAAGACCAAAAACATTCAGTACTTC. Its translation is CASSDPGKTKNIQYF.

The chain recombines TRBV27 with TRBJ2-5; D may be TRBD1 (6 bases). The CDR3 runs to 15 residues. Germline CDR1 reads MNHEY; CDR2 reads SMNVEV (reference sequence). V gave up 0 bases and J gave up 5 bases, with 13 bases separating them. In nucleotides, the CDR3 is TGTGCCAGCAGTTTATCATGGGGGCTCCGGGAGACCCAGTACTTC. It is translated as CASSLSWGLRETQYF.

CDR3 region: CACYQGSNEKLFF. The CDR3 DNA reads TGTGCCTGTTATCAGGGTTCTAATGAAAAACTGTTTTTT. This chain uses TRBV5-3 with TRBJ1-4; weak D call: TRBD1 (5 bases). TRBV5-3 is classed as an ORF, of uncertain function. V lost 10 bases and J 3 bases, leaving 13 bases between the germline ends. The CDR3 spans 13 residues.

The chain has TRBV5-4 and TRBJ2-2; 13 bases are a match to TRBD2. This CDR3 has 19 amino acids. CDR1 and CDR2 (germline): SGHNT, YYREEE (reference sequence). V trimming: 6 bases; J trimming: 3 bases; junction bases outside the gene matches: 14. The CDR3 DNA reads TGTGCCAGCACAAGGACAGGGTGGACTAGCGGGGGTTACACCGGGGAGCTGTTTTTT. This sequence encodes CASTRTGWTSGGYTGELFF.

The rearrangement uses TRBV4-3 and TRBJ1-2; D is unclear. Looked up from germline, CDR1 is LGHNA and CDR2 is YSLEER. Trimming took 0 bases from V and 4 from J, leaving 12 bases between them. This CDR3 is built from 15 residues. The DNA of the CDR3 is TGCGCCAGCAGCCAAGATAGAGTTTCCACCTATGGCTACACCTTC. Amino acids: CASSQDRVSTYGYTF.

This sequence joins TRBV7-2 and TRBJ1-6; D may be TRBD1 (5 bases). The CDR3 loop spans 15 amino acids. V was cut by 1 base and J by 6 bases, with 10 bases left in between. CDR1 and CDR2 (germline): SGHTA, FQGNSA. CDR3 sequence: CASSLDATANSPLHF. The CDR3 DNA reads TGTGCCAGCAGCTTAGATGCGACAGCTAATTCACCCCTCCACTTT.

This chain uses TRBV7-2 with TRBJ2-1, with 9 bases fitting TRBD2. This CDR3 has 16 amino acids. Trimming took 5 bases from V and 1 from J; bases not matched to a gene: 6. Germline V gene data show CDR1 as SGHTA and CDR2 as FQGNSA. In nucleotides, the CDR3 is TGTGCCAGCAGCACCGATAGCGGGAGTTCCTACAATGAGCAGTTCTTC. It specifies CASSTDSGSSYNEQFF.

The chain employs TRBV7-3 and TRBJ2-3; 12 nucleotides align to TRBD2. This CDR3 spans 16 amino acids. After removal of 2 bases from V and 5 bases from J, the junction contained 5 bases not matched to a gene. CDR1 and CDR2 (germline): SGHTA, FQGTGA. CDR3: CASSLGASGRVDTQYF. The CDR3 region has the DNA TGTGCCAGCAGCTTAGGGGCTAGCGGGAGGGTAGATACGCAGTATTTT.